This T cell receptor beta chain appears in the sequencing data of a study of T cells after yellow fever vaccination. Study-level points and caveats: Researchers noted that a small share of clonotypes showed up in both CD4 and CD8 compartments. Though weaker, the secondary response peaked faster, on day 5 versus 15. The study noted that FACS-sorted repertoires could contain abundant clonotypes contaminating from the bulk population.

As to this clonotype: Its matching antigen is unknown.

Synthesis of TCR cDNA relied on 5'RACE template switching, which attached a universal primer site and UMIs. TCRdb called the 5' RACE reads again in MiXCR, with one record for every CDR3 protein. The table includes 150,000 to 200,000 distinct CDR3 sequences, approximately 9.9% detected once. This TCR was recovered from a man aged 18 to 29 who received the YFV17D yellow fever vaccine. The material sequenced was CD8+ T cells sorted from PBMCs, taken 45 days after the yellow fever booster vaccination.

The CDR3 reads CASSWASGEAFF. Here the CDR3 DNA reads TGTGCCAGCAGCTGGGCAAGCGGAGAAGCTTTCTTT. J is TRBJ1-1 and V is TRBV27; D remains unclear. Germline V gene lookup returns CDR1 MNHEY and CDR2 SMNVEV (reference sequence). The V end was cut by 6 bases, the J end by 8 bases, with 13 bases between. The CDR3 has 12 residues.